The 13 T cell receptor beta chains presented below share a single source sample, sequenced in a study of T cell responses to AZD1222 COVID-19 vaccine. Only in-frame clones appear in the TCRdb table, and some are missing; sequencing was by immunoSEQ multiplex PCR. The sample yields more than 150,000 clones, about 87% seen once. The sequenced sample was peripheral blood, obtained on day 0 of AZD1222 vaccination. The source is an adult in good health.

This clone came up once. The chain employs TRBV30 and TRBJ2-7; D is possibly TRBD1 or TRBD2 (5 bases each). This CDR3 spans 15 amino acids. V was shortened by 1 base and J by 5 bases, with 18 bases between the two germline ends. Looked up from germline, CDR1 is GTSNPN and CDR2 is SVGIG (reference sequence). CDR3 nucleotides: TGTGCCTGGAGTGGACCCGGGACGGCAGACCACGAGCAGTACTTC. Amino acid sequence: CAWSGPGTADHEQYF.

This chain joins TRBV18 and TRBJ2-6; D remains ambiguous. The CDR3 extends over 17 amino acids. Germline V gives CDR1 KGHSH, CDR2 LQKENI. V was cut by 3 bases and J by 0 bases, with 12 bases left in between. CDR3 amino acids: CASSPGSPSSGANVLTF. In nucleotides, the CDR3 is TGTGCCAGCTCACCGGGCAGTCCCAGCTCTGGGGCCAACGTCCTGACTTTC. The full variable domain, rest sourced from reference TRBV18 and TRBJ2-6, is NAGVMQNPRHLVRRRGQEARLRCSPMKGHSHVYWYRQLPEEGLKFMVYLQKENIIDESGMPKERFSAEFPKEGPSILRIQQVVRGDSAAYFCASSPGSPSSGANVLTFGAGSRLTVL.

The CDR3 bases are TGTGCCAGCAGCCTTCAGACAGGGAGGGCCTACGAGCAGTACTTC. Its protein product is CASSLQTGRAYEQYF. This chain joins TRBV3-1 (or the pseudogene TRBV3-2) and TRBJ2-7; possibly TRBD1 or TRBD2 for D (7 bases each). Germline assignment: CDR1 LGHDT and CDR2 YNNKEL (reference sequence). The ends were cut back, 4 bases at V and 2 bases at J, with 15 bases in the middle. This CDR3 is 15 amino acids long.

The CDR3 sequence is CASSQNTGAGANVLTF. The CDR3 DNA reads as TGTGCCAGCAGCCAGAATACAGGGGCTGGGGCCAACGTCCTGACTTTC. The chain uses TRBV3-1 (or the pseudogene TRBV3-2) and TRBJ2-6, with 7 positions matching TRBD1. With 3 bases clipped from V and 2 bases from J, the junction kept 4 bases outside the gene matches. This CDR3 is built from 16 residues. CDR1 is LGHDT, CDR2 YNNKEL, per germline (reference sequence).

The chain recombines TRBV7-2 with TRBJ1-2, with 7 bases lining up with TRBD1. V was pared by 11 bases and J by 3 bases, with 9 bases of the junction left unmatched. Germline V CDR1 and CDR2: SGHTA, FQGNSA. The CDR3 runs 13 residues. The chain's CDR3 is CASQLTGDYGYTF. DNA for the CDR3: TGTGCCTCCCAGCTCACAGGGGACTATGGCTACACCTTC.

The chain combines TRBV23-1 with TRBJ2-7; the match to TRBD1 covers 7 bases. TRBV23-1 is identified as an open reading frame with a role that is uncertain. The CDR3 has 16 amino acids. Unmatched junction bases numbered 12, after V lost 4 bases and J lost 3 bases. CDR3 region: CASSPRQGRTYYEQYF. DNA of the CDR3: TGCGCCAGCAGTCCCCGACAGGGTAGAACCTACTACGAGCAGTACTTC.

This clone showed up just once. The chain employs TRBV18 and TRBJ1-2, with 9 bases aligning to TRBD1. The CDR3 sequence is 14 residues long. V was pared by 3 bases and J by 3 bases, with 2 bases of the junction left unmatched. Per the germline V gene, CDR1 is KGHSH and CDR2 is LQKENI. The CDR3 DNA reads TGTGCCAGCTCACCCTGGGACAGGGACTATGGCTACACCTTC. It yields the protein CASSPWDRDYGYTF.

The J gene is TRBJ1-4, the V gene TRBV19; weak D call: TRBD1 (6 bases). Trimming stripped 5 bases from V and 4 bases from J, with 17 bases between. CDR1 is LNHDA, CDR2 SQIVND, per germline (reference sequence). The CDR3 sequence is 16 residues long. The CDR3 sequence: CASSSVPGQRNEKLFF. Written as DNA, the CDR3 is TGTGCCAGTAGTTCCGTCCCGGGACAACGTAATGAAAAACTGTTTTTT.

The CDR3 spells CASSFTGGRVEKLFF. CDR3 nucleotide sequence: TGTGCCAGCAGCTTTACAGGGGGTCGTGTTGAAAAACTGTTTTTT. The chain combines TRBV7-9 with TRBJ1-4; TRBD1 agrees at 8 bases. This CDR3 is built from 15 residues. Per the germline V gene, CDR1 is SEHNR and CDR2 is FQNEAQ (reference sequence). The ends lost 3 bases at V and 7 bases at J; junction bases unmatched: 7.

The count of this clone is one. CDR3 amino acids: CASETGVNSPLHF. The CDR3 DNA reads as TGTGCCTCCGAGACAGGGGTTAATTCACCCCTCCACTTT. The chain uses TRBV30 and TRBJ1-6, with 8 bases matching TRBD1. From germline, CDR1 is GTSNPN and CDR2 SVGIG (reference sequence). There are 13 residues in the CDR3. The V segment lost 7 bases and the J segment 6 bases; nucleotides outside the gene matches: 5.

The CDR3 bases are TGTGCCAGCAGTCCGAGGGGAGAGACCCAGTACTTC. It encodes CASSPRGETQYF. The J gene is TRBJ2-5, the V gene TRBV28; perhaps D is TRBD1 or TRBD2 (5 bases each). The V gene's germline CDR1 is MDHEN and CDR2 SYDVKM. Between the trimmed V and J ends, which lost 5 bases and 4 bases, there was a span of 8 bases. This CDR3 has 12 residues. The full variable domain, completed using reference TRBV28 and TRBJ2-5, is DVKVTQSSRYLVKRTGEKVFLECVQDMDHENMFWYRQDPGLGLRLIYFSYDVKMKEKGDIPEGYSVSREKKERFSLILESASTNQTSMYLCASSPRGETQYFGPGTRLLVL.

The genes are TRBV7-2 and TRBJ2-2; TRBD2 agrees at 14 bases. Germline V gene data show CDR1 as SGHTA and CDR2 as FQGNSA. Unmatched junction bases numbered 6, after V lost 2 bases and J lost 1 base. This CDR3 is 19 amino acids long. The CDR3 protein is CASSLSFGTSGRNTGELFF. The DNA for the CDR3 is TGTGCCAGCAGCTTAAGTTTCGGGACTAGCGGGAGGAACACCGGGGAGCTGTTTTTT.

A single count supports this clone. This CDR3 is CASSSGLYNEQFF. As DNA, the CDR3 is TGTGCCAGCAGCTCCGGACTCTACAATGAGCAGTTCTTC. This chain uses TRBV7-9 with TRBJ2-1, with D tentatively TRBD2 (5 bases). This CDR3 spans 13 amino acids. Germline CDR1 SEHNR, CDR2 FQNEAQ (reference sequence). Trimming left V 4 bases short and J 3 bases short, with 7 bases between.